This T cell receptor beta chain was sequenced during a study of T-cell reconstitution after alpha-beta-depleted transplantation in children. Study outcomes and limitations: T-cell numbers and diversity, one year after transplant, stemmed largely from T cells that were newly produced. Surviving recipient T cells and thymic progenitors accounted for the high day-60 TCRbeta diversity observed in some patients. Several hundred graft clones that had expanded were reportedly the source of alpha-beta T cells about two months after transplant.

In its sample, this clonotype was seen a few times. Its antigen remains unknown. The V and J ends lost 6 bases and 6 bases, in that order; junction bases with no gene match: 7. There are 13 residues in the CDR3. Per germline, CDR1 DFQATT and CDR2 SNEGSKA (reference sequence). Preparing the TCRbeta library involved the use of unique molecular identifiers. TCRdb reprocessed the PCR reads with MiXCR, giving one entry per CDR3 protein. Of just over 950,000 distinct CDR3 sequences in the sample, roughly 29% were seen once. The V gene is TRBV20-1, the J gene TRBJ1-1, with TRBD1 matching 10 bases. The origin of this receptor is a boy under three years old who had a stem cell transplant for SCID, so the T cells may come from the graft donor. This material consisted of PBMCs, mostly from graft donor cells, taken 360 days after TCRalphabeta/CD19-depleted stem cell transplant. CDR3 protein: CSAYRTGGAEAFF. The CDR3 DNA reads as TGCAGTGCCTACAGGACAGGGGGGGCTGAAGCTTTCTTT.